The 4 T cell receptor beta chains below were found in one sample sequenced in a study of CD8 T cells in Susac syndrome (dated by TCRdb to the late 2010s). The library was prepared using the immunoSEQ multiplex PCR assay. RNA was extracted using the RNeasy kit, and about 0.45 to 1 microgram was reverse transcribed with random hexamers. TCRdb cleaned the public reads at Q25 with fastp, built clones with MiXCR and kept in-frame beta chains. Each entry is one CDR3 protein sequence, shown with its most common DNA and genes. The sample has 130,000 or so distinct CDR3 sequences on record, about 95% of them singletons. Clones ranked in the top ten supply around 0.12% of the sample. Sequencing input: CD4+ T cells from PBMCs. All receptors come from a human donor with multiple sclerosis.

This sequence joins TRBV18 and TRBJ1-5, with a possible D match to TRBD1 (6 bases). The germline CDR1 and CDR2 sequences are KGHSH and LQKENI. The CDR3 is 14 residues long. V was shortened by 6 bases and J by 4 bases, with 13 bases between the two germline ends. The CDR3 nucleotides read TGTGCCAGCTCCCAGGGAGGGGGTAATCAGCCCCAGCATTTT. Translating gives CASSQGGGNQPQHF.

The J gene is TRBJ2-1, the V gene TRBV24-1; D remains ambiguous. The V end lost 8 bases, the J end lost 4 bases, and 11 bases lay between the germline ends. Germline lookup yields CDR1 KGHDR and CDR2 SFDVKD. CDR3 length equals 13 residues. The CDR3 DNA is TGTGCCACCATGGCCAGGTCGTACAATGAGCAGTTCTTC. Its protein is CATMARSYNEQFF.

V gene TRBV30 combines with J gene TRBJ1-6; tentative D call: TRBD1 (6 bases). The CDR3 runs to 13 residues. Trimming pared 6 bases from V and 7 bases from J, leaving 13 bases between. Per germline, CDR1 GTSNPN and CDR2 SVGIG (reference sequence). The CDR3 nucleotides read TGTGCCTGTTCAACAGGGATAAATTCACCCCTCCACTTT. Translated: CACSTGINSPLHF.

The chain uses TRBV29-1 and TRBJ1-2, with D possibly being TRBD1 (6 bases). CDR1 is SQVTM, CDR2 ANQGSEA, per germline. V shed 2 bases and J shed 7 bases, with 11 bases lying between them. The CDR3 loop spans 12 amino acids. The CDR3 here is CSVEKGGLGYTF. DNA of the CDR3: TGCAGCGTTGAAAAGGGGGGTCTTGGCTACACCTTC.